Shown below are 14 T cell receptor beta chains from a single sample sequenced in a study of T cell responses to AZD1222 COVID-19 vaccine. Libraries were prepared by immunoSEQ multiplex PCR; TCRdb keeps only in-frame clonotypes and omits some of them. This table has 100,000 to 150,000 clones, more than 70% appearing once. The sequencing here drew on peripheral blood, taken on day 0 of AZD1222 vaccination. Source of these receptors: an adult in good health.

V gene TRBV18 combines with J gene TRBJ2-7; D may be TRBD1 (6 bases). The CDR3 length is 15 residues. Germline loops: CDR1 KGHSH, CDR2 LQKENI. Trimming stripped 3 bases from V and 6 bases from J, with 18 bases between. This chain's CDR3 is CASSPLDSRSGEQYF. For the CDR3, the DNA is TGTGCCAGCTCACCCCTGGACAGCCGGTCAGGCGAGCAGTACTTC.

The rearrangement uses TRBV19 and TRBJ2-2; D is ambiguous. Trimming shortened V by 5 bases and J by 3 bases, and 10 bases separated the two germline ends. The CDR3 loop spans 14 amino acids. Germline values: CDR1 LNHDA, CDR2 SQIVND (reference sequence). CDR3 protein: CASSVVMDTGELFF. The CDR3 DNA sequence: TGTGCCAGTAGTGTAGTAATGGACACCGGGGAGCTGTTTTTT.

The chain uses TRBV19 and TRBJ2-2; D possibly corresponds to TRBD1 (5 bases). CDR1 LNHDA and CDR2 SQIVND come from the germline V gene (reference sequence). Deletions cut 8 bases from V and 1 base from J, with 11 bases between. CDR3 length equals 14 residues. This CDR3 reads CASLATVNTGELFF. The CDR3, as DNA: TGTGCCAGTTTGGCGACAGTGAACACCGGGGAGCTGTTTTTT.

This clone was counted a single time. The CDR3 sequence is CASSVEGGVLSDTQYF. CDR3 nucleotides: TGTGCCAGCAGCGTAGAAGGGGGAGTATTATCAGATACGCAGTATTTT. The rearrangement links TRBV9 to TRBJ2-3, with D possibly matching TRBD1 (6 bases). CDR1 is SGDLS, CDR2 YYNGEE, per germline. CDR3 size: 16 residues. V lost 0 bases to trimming and J lost 4 bases, with 15 bases between them.

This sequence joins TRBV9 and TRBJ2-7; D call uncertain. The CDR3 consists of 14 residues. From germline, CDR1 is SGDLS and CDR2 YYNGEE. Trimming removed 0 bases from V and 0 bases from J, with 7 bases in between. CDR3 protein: CASSVEADSYEQYF. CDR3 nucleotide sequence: TGTGCCAGCAGCGTAGAGGCGGACTCCTACGAGCAGTACTTC.

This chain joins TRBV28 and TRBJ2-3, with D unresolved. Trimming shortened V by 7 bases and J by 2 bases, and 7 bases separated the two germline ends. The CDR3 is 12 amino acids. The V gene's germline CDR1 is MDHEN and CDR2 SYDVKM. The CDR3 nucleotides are TGTGCCAGCACTATATCCACAGATACGCAGTATTTT. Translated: CASTISTDTQYF.

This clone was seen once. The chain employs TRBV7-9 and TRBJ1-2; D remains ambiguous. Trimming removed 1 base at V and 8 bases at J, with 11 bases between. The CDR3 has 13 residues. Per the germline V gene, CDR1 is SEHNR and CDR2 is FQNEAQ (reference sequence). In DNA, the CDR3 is TGTGCCAGCAGCTTAGACAGCCTAGAGGGCTACACCTTC. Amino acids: CASSLDSLEGYTF.

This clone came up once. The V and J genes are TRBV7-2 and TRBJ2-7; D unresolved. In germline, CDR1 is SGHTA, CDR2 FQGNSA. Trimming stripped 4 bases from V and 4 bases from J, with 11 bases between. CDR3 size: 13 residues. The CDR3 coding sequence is TGTGCCAGCAGCTACCCGCCGAGGTACGAGCAGTACTTC. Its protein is CASSYPPRYEQYF.

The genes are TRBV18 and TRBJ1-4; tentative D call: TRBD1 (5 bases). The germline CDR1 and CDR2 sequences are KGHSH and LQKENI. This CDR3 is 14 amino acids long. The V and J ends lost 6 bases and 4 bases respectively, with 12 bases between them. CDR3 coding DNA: TGTGCCAGCTCGCCCCGAGGGGATAATGAAAAACTGTTTTTT. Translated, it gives CASSPRGDNEKLFF.

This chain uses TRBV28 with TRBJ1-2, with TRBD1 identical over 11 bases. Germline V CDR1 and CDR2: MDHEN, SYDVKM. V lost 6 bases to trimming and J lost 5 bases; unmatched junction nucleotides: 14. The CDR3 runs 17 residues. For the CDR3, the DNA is TGTGCCAGCAGCCGAAGCGGACAGGGGGCGCCTTGGTATGGCTACACCTTC. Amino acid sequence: CASSRSGQGAPWYGYTF.

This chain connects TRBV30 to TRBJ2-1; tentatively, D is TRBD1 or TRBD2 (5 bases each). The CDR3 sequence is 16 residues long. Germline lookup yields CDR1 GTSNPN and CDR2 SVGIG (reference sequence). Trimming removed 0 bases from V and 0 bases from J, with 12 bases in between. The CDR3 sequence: CAWSVKGRSSYNEQFF. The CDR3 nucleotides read TGTGCCTGGAGTGTAAAGGGACGCAGCTCCTACAATGAGCAGTTCTTC.

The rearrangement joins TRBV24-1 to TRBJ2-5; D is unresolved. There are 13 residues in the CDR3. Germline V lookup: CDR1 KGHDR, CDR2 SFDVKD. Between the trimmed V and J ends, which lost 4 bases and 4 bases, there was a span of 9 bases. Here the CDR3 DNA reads TGTGCCACCAGTGAACCCAACCGAGAGACCCAGTACTTC. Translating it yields CATSEPNRETQYF.

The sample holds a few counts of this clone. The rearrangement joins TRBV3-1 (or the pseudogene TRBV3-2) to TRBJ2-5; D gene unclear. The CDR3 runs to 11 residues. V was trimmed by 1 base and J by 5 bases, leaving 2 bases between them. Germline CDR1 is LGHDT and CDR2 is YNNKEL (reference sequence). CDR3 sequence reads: CASSQGETQYF. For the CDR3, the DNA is TGTGCCAGCAGCCAAGGGGAGACCCAGTACTTC.

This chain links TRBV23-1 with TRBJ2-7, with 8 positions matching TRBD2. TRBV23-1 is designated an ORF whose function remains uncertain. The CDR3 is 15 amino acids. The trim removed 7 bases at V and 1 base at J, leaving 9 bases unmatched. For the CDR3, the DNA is TGCGCCAGCACCGCCGCGGGGGGCGAATCCTACGAGCAGTACTTC. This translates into CASTAAGGESYEQYF.